Described below is a single T cell receptor beta chain sequence and its context. Sequencing used immunoSEQ multiplex PCR; TCRdb keeps in-frame clones, though not all of them. The data hold tens of thousands of clones, with 80% to 95% observed a single time. Germline CDR1 SEHNR, CDR2 FQNEAQ (reference sequence). This CDR3 region has 19 residues. V was trimmed by 4 bases and J by 2 bases, leaving 25 bases between them. The sample originates from a study of control samples from healthy donors and cancer patients. This chain links TRBV7-9 with TRBJ2-3; the D gene could be TRBD1 or TRBD2 (5 bases each). The sequence was collected from a woman aged 45-60 years in good health. Sequencing was done on a sample of blood. The CDR3 region has the DNA TGTGCCAGCAGCTCTCCAAGAATCCTTTTGACAGACTACACAGATACGCAGTATTTT. It is translated as CASSSPRILLTDYTDTQYF.